This T cell receptor (beta chain) was recovered during a study of cytomegalovirus exposure and HLA in healthy donors. Germline V lookup: CDR1 SGDLS, CDR2 YYNGEE. V was shortened by 0 bases and J by 2 bases, with 9 bases between the two germline ends. CDR3 length: 14 residues. Study-wide results and limits: Researchers had no immune exposure information except CMV serostatus available. Association with HLA alleles at 0.05 false discovery rate was found for 15,000 to 20,000 TCR beta sequences in a later analysis.

The study ran its PCR with 60 Vbeta and 13 Jbeta primers. Repertoires were generated with immunoSEQ multiplex PCR, while TCRdb's copy carries only in-frame clones and drops some. This sample yields approximately 150,000 clones, of which more than 60% are seen a single time; 8% to 13% belongs to the top ten. Concerning this clone: The antigen remains unidentified.

The clonotype was recovered from a man aged 25 to 40 in good health and CMV-seropositive. V gene TRBV9 combines with J gene TRBJ2-7; the D gene is possibly TRBD1 (5 bases). Material: PBMCs. The CDR3: CASSVGGPPYEQYF. CDR3 in DNA: TGTGCCAGCAGCGTAGGGGGCCCTCCCTACGAGCAGTACTTC. Supplemented by reference TRBV9 and TRBJ2-7, the full variable domain reads DSGVTQTPKHLITATGQRVTLRCSPRSGDLSVYWYQQSLDQGLQFLIQYYNGEERAKGNILERFSAQQFPDLHSELNLSSLELGDSALYFCASSVGGPPYEQYFGPGTRLTVT.